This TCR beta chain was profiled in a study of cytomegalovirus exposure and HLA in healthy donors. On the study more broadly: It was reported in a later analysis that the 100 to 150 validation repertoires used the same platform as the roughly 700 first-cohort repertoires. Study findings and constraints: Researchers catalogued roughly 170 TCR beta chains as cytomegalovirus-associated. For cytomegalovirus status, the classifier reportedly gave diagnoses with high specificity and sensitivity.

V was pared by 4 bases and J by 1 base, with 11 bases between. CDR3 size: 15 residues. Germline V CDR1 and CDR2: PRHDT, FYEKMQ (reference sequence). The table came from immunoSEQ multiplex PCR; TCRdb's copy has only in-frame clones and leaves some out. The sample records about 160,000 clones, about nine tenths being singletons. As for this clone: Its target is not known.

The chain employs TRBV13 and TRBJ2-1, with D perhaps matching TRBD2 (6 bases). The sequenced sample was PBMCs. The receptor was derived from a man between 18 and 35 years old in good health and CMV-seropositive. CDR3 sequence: CASSSRDSSYNEQFF. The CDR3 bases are TGTGCCAGCAGCTCCCGGGACTCATCCTACAATGAGCAGTTCTTC. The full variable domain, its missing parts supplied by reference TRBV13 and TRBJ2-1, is AAGVIQSPRHLIKEKRETATLKCYPIPRHDTVYWYQQGPGQDPQFLISFYEKMQSDKGSIPDRFSAQQFSDYHSELNMSSLELGDSALYFCASSSRDSSYNEQFFGPGTRLTVL.